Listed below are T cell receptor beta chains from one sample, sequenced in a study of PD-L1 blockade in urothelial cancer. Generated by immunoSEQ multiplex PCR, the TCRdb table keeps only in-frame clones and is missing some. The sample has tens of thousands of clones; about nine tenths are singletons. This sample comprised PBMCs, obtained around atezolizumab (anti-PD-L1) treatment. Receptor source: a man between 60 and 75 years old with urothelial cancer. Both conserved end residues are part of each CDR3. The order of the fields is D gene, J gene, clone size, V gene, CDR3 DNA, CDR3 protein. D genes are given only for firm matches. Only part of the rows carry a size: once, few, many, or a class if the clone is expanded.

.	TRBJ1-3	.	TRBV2	TGTGCCAGCAGTGCACGGGGGGCAACAGGAAACACCATATATTTT	CASSARGATGNTIYF
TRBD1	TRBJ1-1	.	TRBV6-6	TGTGCCAGCAGTTACTCGGGAAGGGACAGCCCTAAAGCTTTCTTT	CASSYSGRDSPKAFF
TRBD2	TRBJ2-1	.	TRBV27	TGTGCCAGCAAGATCCTAGCGGCACACAATGAGCAGTTCTTC	CASKILAAHNEQFF
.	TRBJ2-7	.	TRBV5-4	TGTGCCAGCAGCCTACTCGGGTACGAGCAGTACTTC	CASSLLGYEQYF
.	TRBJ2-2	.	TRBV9	TGTGCCAGCAGCGCAAACTCGAACACCGGGGAGCTGTTTTTT	CASSANSNTGELFF
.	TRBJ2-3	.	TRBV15	TGTGCCACCACCCCGAGTTCAGGGCGCACAGATACGCAGTATTTT	CATTPSSGRTDTQYF
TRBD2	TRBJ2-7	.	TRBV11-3	TGTGCCAGCAGCCGAGGGACTAGCGGAGGAAACGAGCAGTACTTC	CASSRGTSGGNEQYF
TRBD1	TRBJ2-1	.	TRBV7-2	TGTGCCAGCAGACCATACAGGGGCGATGAGCAGTTCTTC	CASRPYRGDEQFF
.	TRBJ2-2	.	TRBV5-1	TGCGCCAGCAGCTTGGGAGGACAAAACACCGGGGAGCTGTTTTTT	CASSLGGQNTGELFF
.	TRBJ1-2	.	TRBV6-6	TGTGCCAGCTCGGCGGAGCTTTATGGCTACACCTTC	CASSAELYGYTF
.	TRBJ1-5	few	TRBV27	TGTGCCAGCAGGGCTCCGGGGGAGCCCCAGCATTTT	CASRAPGEPQHF
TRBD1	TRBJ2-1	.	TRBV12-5	TGTGCTAGTGGTTCGGGACAGGGGAACAATGAGCAGTTCTTC	CASGSGQGNNEQFF
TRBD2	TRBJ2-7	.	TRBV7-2	TGTGCCAGCAGCTTAGGGACTAGAGTCTACGAGCAGTACTTC	CASSLGTRVYEQYF
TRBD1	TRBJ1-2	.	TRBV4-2	TGTGCCAGCAGCCAAGGGTCCGGGACAGGGATCTATGGCTACACCTTC	CASSQGSGTGIYGYTF
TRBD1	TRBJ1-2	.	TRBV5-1	TGCGCCAGCAGCTTCGACAGGGCAGGAGGCTACACCTTC	CASSFDRAGGYTF
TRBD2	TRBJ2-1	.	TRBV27	TGTGCCAGCACGGAACTAGCGGGAGGAGCCTACAATGAGCAGTTCTTC	CASTELAGGAYNEQFF
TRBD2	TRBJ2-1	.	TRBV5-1	TGCGCCAGCACTGGACTAGCGGGAGGTAATGAGCAGTTCTTC	CASTGLAGGNEQFF
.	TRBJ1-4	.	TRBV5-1	TGCGCCAGCAGCTTGGCCGCGTTATATAATGAAAAACTGTTTTTT	CASSLAALYNEKLFF
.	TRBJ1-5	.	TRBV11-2	TGTGCCAGCAGCTTAGATCCGACAACTCCCCAGCATTTT	CASSLDPTTPQHF
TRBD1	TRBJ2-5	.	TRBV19	TGTGCCAGTAGTGTCGACAGGGGAGAGACCCAGTACTTC	CASSVDRGETQYF
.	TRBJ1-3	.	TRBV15	TGTGCCACCAGCAGACCGAGGACTGTGCCTGGAAACACCATATATTTT	CATSRPRTVPGNTIYF
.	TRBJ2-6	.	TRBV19	TGTGCCATACGGGGGGCCAACGTCCTGACTTTC	CAIRGANVLTF
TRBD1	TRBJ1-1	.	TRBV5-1	TGCGCCAGCAGCCCGGACAGGCTGAACACTGAAGCTTTCTTT	CASSPDRLNTEAFF
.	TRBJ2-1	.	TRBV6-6	TGTGCCAGCCGGCTAGCTGAGGTGAATGAGCAGTTCTTC	CASRLAEVNEQFF
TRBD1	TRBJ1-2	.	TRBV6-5	TGTGCCAGCAGTTCCCGGGACAGCCAACTTAACTATGGCTACACCTTC	CASSSRDSQLNYGYTF
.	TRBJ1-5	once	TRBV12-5	TGTGCTAGTGGGCGAATCCGGGACAACCGCAATCAGCCCCAGCATTTT	CASGRIRDNRNQPQHF
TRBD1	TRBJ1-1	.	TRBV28	TGTGCCAGCAGTATTAAGACAGGGGGCTTCTCTGAAGCTTTCTTT	CASSIKTGGFSEAFF
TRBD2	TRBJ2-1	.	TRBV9	TGTGCCAGCAGCGCCCTAGCGGGCTCCTACAATGAGCAGTTCTTC	CASSALAGSYNEQFF
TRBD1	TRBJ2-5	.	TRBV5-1	TGCGCCAGCAGCTTGGGAAGGGACAGTGGGCGAGAGACCCAGTACTTC	CASSLGRDSGRETQYF
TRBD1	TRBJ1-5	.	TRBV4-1	TGCGCCAGCAGCCAAGTAGCAAAAAGAGGGACAGGGATCGGTTTGCGTCAGCCCCAGCATTTT	CASSQVAKRGTGIGLRQPQHF
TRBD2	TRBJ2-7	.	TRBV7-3	TGTGCCAGCAGCCCAAGCGGGGGGAATGGCTACGAGCAGTACTTC	CASSPSGGNGYEQYF
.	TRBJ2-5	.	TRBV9	TGTGCCAGCAGCCTTTTTGGAGCCCAAGAGACCCAGTACTTC	CASSLFGAQETQYF
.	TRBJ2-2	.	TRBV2	TGTGCCAGCAGTACACACAGGGCTGAGCTGTTTTTT	CASSTHRAELFF
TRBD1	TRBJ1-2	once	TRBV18	TGTGCCAGCTCACCGGTGACAGGGGGAGAGTATGGCTACACCTTC	CASSPVTGGEYGYTF